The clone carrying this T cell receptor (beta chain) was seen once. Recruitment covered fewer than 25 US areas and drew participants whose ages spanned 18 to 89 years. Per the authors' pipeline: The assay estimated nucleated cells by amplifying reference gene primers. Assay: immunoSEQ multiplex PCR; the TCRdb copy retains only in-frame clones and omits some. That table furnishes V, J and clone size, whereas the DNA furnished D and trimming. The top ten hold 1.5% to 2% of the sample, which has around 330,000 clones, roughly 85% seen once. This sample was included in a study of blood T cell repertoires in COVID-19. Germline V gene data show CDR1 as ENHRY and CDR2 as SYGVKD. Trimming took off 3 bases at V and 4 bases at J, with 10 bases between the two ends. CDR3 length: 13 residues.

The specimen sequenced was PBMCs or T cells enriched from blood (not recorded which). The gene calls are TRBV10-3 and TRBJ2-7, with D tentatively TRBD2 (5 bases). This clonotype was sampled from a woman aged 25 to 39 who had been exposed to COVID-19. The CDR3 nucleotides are TGTGCCATCAGTGAACCTAGCAGATACGAGCAGTACTTC. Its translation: CAISEPSRYEQYF.